Below, 2 T cell receptor beta chains from the same sample are listed, as sequenced in a study of PD-1 blockade in classical Hodgkin lymphoma. The method was immunoSEQ multiplex PCR; TCRdb's version includes in-frame clones alone and lacks a portion of them. The data hold about 6,700 clones, with approximately 83% observed a single time. The time point is: cycle 4 day 1 (C4D1), after around six weeks of nivolumab. Each patient relapsed following autologous stem cell transplantation, and prior brentuximab vedotin exposure differed. The specimen comprised peripheral blood mononuclear cells (PBMCs), sampled before the fourth cycle of nivolumab. The receptors here all came from a human donor with classical Hodgkin lymphoma.

V gene TRBV5-6 combines with J gene TRBJ1-5; no reliable D call. V was shortened by 0 bases and J by 4 bases, with 5 bases between the two germline ends. This CDR3 contains 13 residues. Germline V CDR1 and CDR2: SGHDT, YYEEEE. The CDR3 here is CASSLGWNQPQHF. The CDR3 DNA sequence: TGTGCCAGCAGCTTGGGGTGGAATCAGCCCCAGCATTTT.

This clone appeared a few times. This rearrangement joins TRBV19 to TRBJ2-3; TRBD2 agrees at 10 bases. Germline-derived CDR1 and CDR2 are LNHDA and SQIVND (reference sequence). The V gene end was trimmed by 3 bases and the J gene end by 1 base; junction bases not matched to a gene: 10. CDR3 length: 18 residues. CDR3: CASSMGLAQAMGTDTQYF. CDR3 in DNA: TGTGCCAGTAGTATGGGACTAGCGCAAGCGATGGGCACAGATACGCAGTATTTT.